The T cell receptor (beta chain) described here comes from a study of human T cells and chemical hapten exposure. Overall study context: For the approximately 25-week duration of the study, patients were given weekly doses of diphenylcyclopropenone on the scalp.

Individual cDNA molecules received unique molecular identifiers in the library. From the RACE reads, TCRdb called clonotypes with MiXCR, one entry per CDR3 protein. Of 85,000 to 130,000 distinct CDR3 sequences listed, approximately 12% were seen once; the top ten hold over 1.5%. Points from the study as a whole: Those TCRs sitting above 1 in 1000 frequency stayed the same with DPC sensitization.

This clonotype came up a few times. What it binds is not known. Germline lookup yields CDR1 SGHVS and CDR2 FNYEAQ. Trimming removed 6 bases from V and 0 bases from J; junction bases left unmatched: 12. The CDR3 spans 19 residues. Indicated time point: pre-sensitization, week 0. Treatment specified: therapeutic diphenylcyclopropenone sensitization with weekly scalp DPC. The study drew its donors from alopecia patients who were 18 to 70 years old and suitable for DPC. This specimen was whole blood, taken in connection with sensitization to the hapten diphenylcyclopropenone (DPC). The rearrangement links TRBV7-6 to TRBJ2-3; TRBD2 aligns across 13 bases. The receptor was isolated from a woman aged 45 to 65 with alopecia areata. Some clones in this sample may be carry-over from other donors' samples. The CDR3 region has the DNA TGTGCCAGCAGTCCGACTAGCGGGAGGTTTCCCTCTAGCACAGATACGCAGTATTTT. Residues: CASSPTSGRFPSSTDTQYF. The full variable domain, completed using reference TRBV7-6 and TRBJ2-3, is GAGVSQSPRYKVTKRGQDVALRCDPISGHVSLYWYRQALGQGPEFLTYFNYEAQQDKSGLPNDRFSAERPEGSISTLTIQRTEQRDSAMYRCASSPTSGRFPSSTDTQYFGPGTRLTVL.